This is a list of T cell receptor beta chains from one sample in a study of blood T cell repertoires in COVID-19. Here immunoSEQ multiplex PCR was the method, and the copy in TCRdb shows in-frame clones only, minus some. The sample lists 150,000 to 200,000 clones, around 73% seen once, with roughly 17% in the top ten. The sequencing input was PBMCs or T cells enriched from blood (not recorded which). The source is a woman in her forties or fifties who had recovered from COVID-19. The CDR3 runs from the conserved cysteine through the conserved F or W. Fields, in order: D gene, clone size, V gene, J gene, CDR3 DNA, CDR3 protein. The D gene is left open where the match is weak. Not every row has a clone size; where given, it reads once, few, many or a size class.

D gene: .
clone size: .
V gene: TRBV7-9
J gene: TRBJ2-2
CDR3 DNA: TGTGCCAGCAGCCCACGGGGGTTTTTGAACACCGGGGAGCTGTTTTTT
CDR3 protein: CASSPRGFLNTGELFF

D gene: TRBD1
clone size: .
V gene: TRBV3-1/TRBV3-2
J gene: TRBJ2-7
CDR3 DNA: TGTGCCAGCAGCAAAGGACAGGGGATCTCCTACGAGCAGTACTTC
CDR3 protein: CASSKGQGISYEQYF

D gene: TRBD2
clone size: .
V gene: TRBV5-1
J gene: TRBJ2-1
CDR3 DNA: TGCGCCAGCAGCAATCCGGGACTAGCGGGAAATGAGCAGTTCTTC
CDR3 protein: CASSNPGLAGNEQFF

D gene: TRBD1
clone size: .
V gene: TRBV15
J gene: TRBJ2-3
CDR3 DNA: TGTGCCACCAGCAGAGGACAGGGGGGGACAGATACGCAGTATTTT
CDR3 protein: CATSRGQGGTDTQYF

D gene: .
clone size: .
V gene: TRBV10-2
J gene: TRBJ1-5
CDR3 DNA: TGCGCCAGCAGTAGGGACTTCGGGCAGCCCCAGCATTTT
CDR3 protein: CASSRDFGQPQHF

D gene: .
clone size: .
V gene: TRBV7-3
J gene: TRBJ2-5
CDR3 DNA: TGTGCCAGCAGCTTGACAGCGTACCAAGAGACCCAGTACTTC
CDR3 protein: CASSLTAYQETQYF

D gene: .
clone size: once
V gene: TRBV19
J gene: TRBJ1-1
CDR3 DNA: TGTGGAGGAGCGAACACTGAAGCTTTCTTT
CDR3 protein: CGGANTEAFF

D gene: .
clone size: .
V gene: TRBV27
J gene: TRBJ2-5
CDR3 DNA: TGTGCCAGCAGTTTTAGGAGCGAAGAGACCCAGTACTTC
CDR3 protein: CASSFRSEETQYF

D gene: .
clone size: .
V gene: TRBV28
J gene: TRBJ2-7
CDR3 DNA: TGTGCCAGCAGCCTAGGTGGGACTCGTGGCGAGCAGTACTTC
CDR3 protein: CASSLGGTRGEQYF

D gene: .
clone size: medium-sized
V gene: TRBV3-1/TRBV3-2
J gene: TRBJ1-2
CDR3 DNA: TGTGCCAGCAGCCCAGGGATAGGCTATGGCTACACCTTC
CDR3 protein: CASSPGIGYGYTF

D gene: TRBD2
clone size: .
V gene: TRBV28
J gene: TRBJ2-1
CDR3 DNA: TGTGCCAGCAGCCCTAGTGGGAGGGCCTCCTACAATGAGCAGTTCTTC
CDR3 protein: CASSPSGRASYNEQFF

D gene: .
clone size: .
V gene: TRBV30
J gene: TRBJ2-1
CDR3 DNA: TGTGCCTGGAGTCTCGCGGGGCTCAGTACTAAGCAGTTCTTC
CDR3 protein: CAWSLAGLSTKQFF

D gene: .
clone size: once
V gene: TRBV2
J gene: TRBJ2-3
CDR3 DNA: TGTGCCAGCCAGCTGGAGAGCACAGATACGCAGTATTTT
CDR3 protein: CASQLESTDTQYF

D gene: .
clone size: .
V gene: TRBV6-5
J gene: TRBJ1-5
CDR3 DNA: TGTGCCAGCGGACGCGGCCATAGCGGTGGGCCCCAGCATTTT
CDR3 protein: CASGRGHSGGPQHF

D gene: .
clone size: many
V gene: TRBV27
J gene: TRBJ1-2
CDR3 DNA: TGTGCCAGCAGTTTTCAGGGCAGGGGTTATGGCTACACCTTC
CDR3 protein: CASSFQGRGYGYTF

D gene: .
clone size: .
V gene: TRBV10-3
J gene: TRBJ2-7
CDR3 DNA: TGTTCCACATCAGGAGGCTGGACGGGATCCTACGAGCAGTACTTC
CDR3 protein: CSTSGGWTGSYEQYF

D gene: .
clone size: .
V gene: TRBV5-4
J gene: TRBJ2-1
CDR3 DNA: TGTGCCAGCAGCCACTTTGGGAGGCCCCTCGAGGAGCAGTTCTTC
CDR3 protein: CASSHFGRPLEEQFF

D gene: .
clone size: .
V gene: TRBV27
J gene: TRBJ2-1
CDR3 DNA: TGTGCCAGCAGCATTCGAGAGTACAATGAGCAGTTCTTC
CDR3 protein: CASSIREYNEQFF

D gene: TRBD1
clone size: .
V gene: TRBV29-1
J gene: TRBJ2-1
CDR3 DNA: TGCAGCGTCGGACAGGGGTACAATGAGCAGTTCTTC
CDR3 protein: CSVGQGYNEQFF

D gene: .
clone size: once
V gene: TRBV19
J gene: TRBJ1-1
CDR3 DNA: TGTGCCAGTAGTAGGAAGGGGGTTGGGAACACTGAAGCTTTCTTT
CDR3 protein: CASSRKGVGNTEAFF

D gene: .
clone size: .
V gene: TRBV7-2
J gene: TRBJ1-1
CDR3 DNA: TGTGCCAGCAGCTTAAGGGGATTGAACACTGAAGCTTTCTTT
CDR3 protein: CASSLRGLNTEAFF

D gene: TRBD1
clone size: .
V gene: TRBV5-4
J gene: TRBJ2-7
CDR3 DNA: TGTGCCAGCAGCAGATCCGGGACAGGGGGCTACGAGCAGTACTTC
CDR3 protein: CASSRSGTGGYEQYF

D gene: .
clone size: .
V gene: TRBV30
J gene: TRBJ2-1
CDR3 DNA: TGTGCCTGGAGCCCCCTGGCTAATGAGCAGTTCTTC
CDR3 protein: CAWSPLANEQFF

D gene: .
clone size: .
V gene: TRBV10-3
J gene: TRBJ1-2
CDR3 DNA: TGTGCCATCAGTTTACAGGGAGGGAATGGCTACACCTTC
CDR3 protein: CAISLQGGNGYTF

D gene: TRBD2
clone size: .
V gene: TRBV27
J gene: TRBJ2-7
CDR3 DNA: TGTGCCAGCAGTTTATCGTGGTGGACTAGCGGGAGTAACTACGAGCAGTACTTC
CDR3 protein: CASSLSWWTSGSNYEQYF

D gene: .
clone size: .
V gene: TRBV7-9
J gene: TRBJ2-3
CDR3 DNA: TGTGCCAGCAGCTCCCGACTCATTGCAGATACGCAGTATTTT
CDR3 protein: CASSSRLIADTQYF

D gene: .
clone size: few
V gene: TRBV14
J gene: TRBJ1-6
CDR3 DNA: TGTGCCAGCAGTAATGGTCAGGGGCGAATCGCCCTCCACTTT
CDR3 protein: CASSNGQGRIALHF

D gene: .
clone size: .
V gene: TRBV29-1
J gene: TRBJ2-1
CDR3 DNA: TGCAGCGTTGACCCGACACCTTACAATGAGCAGTTCTTC
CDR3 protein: CSVDPTPYNEQFF

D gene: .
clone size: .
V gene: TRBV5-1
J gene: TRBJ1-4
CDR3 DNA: TGCGCCAGCAGCTTAGTCGGGTTTAATGAAAAACTGTTTTTT
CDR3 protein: CASSLVGFNEKLFF

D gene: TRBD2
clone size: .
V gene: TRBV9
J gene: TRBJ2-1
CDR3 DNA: TGTGCCAGCAGCCCGACCAGCGGGAGTTACAATGAGCAGTTCTTC
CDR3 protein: CASSPTSGSYNEQFF

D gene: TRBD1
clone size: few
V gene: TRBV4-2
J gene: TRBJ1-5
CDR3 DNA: TGTGCCAGCAGCCAAGATAGACAGGGGGGCAATCAGCCCCAGCATTTT
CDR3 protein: CASSQDRQGGNQPQHF

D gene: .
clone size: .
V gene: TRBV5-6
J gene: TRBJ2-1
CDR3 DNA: TGTGCCAGCAGCTTTGGCCTAGCATCCTACAATGAGCAGTTCTTC
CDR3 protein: CASSFGLASYNEQFF

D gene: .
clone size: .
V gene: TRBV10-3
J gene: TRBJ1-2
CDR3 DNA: TGTGCCATCAGTGGGTTCGGCAGGGCATCTGGCTACACCTTC
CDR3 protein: CAISGFGRASGYTF

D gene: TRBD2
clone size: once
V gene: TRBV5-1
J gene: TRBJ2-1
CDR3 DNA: TGCGCCACCGGGGGTTCGGGAGGCCCCCTGGATGAGCAGTTCTTC
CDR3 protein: CATGGSGGPLDEQFF

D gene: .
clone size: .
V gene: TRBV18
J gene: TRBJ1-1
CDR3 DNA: TGTGCCAGCTCAAATTCAGGGACTATGAACACTGAAGCTTTCTTT
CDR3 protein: CASSNSGTMNTEAFF

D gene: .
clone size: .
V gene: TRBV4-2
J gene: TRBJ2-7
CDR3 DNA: TGTGCCAGCAGCCAAGTAGCAGCGGACTACGAGCAGTACTTC
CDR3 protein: CASSQVAADYEQYF

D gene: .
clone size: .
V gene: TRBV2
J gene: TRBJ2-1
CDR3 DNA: TGTGCCAGCAGTCGTGGACTAAACAATGAGCAGTTCTTC
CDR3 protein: CASSRGLNNEQFF

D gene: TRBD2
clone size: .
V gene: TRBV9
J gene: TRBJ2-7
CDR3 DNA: TGTGCCAGCAGCCCCCTCGGGAGGCCGACGGGGGAGCAGTACTTC
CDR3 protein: CASSPLGRPTGEQYF

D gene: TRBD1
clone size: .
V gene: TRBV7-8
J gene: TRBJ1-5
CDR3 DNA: TGTGCCAGCAGCCCCTGGGGACAGGGGTTATCCCAGCCCCAGCATTTT
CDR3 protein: CASSPWGQGLSQPQHF

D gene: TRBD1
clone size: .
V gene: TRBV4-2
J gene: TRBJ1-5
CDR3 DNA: TGTGCCAGCAGCCATGGGACAGTTTCCAATCAGCCCCAGCATTTT
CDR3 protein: CASSHGTVSNQPQHF

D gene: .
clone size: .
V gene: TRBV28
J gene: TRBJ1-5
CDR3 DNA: TGTGCCAGCGACCCCGGGTTGAATCAGCCCCAGCATTTT
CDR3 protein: CASDPGLNQPQHF

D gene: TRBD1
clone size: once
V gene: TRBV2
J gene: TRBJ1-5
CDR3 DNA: TGTGCCAGCAGTGGGGGGACAGCGGCTCAGCCCCAGCATTTT
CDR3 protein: CASSGGTAAQPQHF

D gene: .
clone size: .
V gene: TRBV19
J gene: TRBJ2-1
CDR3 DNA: TGTGCCAGTAGTTGGGAGCGGACGGCCTACAATGAGCAGTTCTTC
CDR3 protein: CASSWERTAYNEQFF

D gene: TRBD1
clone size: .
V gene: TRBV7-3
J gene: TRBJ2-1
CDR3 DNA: TGTGCCAGCAGCACTACAGGGGCAGTGAAGATCTTC
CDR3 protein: CASSTTGAVKIF

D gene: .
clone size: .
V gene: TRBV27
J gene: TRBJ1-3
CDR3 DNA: TGTGCCAGCCAGCCTAGCCCAGGGGCTGGAAACACCATATATTTT
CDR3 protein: CASQPSPGAGNTIYF

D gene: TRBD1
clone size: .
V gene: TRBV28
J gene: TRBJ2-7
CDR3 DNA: TGTGCCAGCAGTTCCCCGGACAGGGTTCACGAGCAGTACTTC
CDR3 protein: CASSSPDRVHEQYF

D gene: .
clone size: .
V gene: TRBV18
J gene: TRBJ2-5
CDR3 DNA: TGTGCCAGCTCACCGGCGGACAGAAAGTACCAAGAGACCCAGTACTTC
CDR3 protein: CASSPADRKYQETQYF

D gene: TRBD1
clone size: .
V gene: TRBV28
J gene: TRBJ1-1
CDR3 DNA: TGTGCCAGCAACACAGGGGGTCGCGGCCTGAAAATGAACACTGAAGCTTTCTTT
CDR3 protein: CASNTGGRGLKMNTEAFF

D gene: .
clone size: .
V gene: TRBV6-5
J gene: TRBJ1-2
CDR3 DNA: TGTGCCATTACAGGGCGAGGCTACACCTTC
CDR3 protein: CAITGRGYTF

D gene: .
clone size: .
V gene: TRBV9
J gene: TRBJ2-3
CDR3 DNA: TGTGCCAGCAGCGTAAGTGGGCGGGGCGGGGCAGATACGCAGTATTTT
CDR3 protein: CASSVSGRGGADTQYF

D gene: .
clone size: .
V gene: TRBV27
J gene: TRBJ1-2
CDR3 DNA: TGTGCCAGCAGTTTATCTAGGGGCTTGGGTGGCTACACCTTC
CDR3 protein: CASSLSRGLGGYTF

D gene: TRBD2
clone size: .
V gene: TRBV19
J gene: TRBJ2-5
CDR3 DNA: TGTGCCAGTAGAACCGGGACTAGCGAAGAGACCCAGTACTTC
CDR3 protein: CASRTGTSEETQYF

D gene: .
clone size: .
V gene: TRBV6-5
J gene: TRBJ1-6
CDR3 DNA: TGTGCCAGCAGTTACCCAGAACAGAATTCACCCCTCCACTTT
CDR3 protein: CASSYPEQNSPLHF

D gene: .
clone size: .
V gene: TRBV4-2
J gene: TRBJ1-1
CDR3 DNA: TGTGCCAGCAGCCAAGCTGGTACAGGGCCCTACACTGAAGCTTTCTTT
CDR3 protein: CASSQAGTGPYTEAFF

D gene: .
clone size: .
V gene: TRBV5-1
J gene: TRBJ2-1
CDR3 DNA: TGCGCCAGCAGGGCCACAGGAGTCTCCTACAATGAGCAGTTCTTC
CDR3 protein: CASRATGVSYNEQFF